These 17 T cell receptor beta chains came from one sample sequenced in a study of blood T cell repertoires in COVID-19 (TCRdb year 2020). The protocol used for the library was the immunoSEQ multiplex PCR assay. TCRdb provides this immuneACCESS table in a form limited to in-frame rearrangements. Some clones are lacking; in checked studies, under half of them reflect an unresolved V gene, and why the rest are absent is not known. This sample lists 210,000 or so clones; around four fifths were detected once. The ten largest clones represent approximately 3% of the sample. Sequencing input: peripheral blood. The receptor set was obtained from a woman at least 80 years old with active or convalescent COVID-19.

V and J are TRBV7-3 and TRBJ1-6; D not resolved. The CDR3 sequence is 15 residues long. Trimming stripped 0 bases from V and 10 bases from J, with 13 bases between. The V gene's germline CDR1 is SGHTA and CDR2 FQGTGA. CDR3 nucleotides: TGTGCCAGCAGCTTAACGTCGGCAGGAGGCTCACCCCTCCACTTT. Protein product: CASSLTSAGGSPLHF.

This chain joins TRBV28 and TRBJ2-6, with D possibly TRBD1 on 6 matching bases. The CDR3 has 18 residues. Trimming left V 3 bases short and J 2 bases short, with 17 bases between. Germline V gene sequence: CDR1 MDHEN, CDR2 SYDVKM. CDR3 in DNA: TGTGCCAGCAGTTTTCGTACAGGGTCGAATCCTGGGGCCAACGTCCTGACTTTC. Its translation is CASSFRTGSNPGANVLTF.

This clone was recorded only once. The chain joins TRBV6-5 to TRBJ1-1; 9 bases line up with TRBD1. This CDR3 region has 15 residues. Germline CDR1 MNHEY, CDR2 SVGAGI. Trimming removed 10 bases from V and 1 base from J; junction bases left unmatched: 10. The chain's CDR3 is CATIQGAGWNTEAFF. The CDR3, as DNA: TGTGCCACCATACAGGGGGCTGGTTGGAACACTGAAGCTTTCTTT.

The J gene is TRBJ2-7, the V gene TRBV5-1, with 10 bases fitting TRBD1. The CDR3 sequence is 13 residues long. Germline loops: CDR1 SGHRS, CDR2 YFSETQ. The V and J ends lost 4 bases and 6 bases, in that order; junction bases with no gene match: 4. DNA for the CDR3: TGCGCCAGCAGCGGGGACAGGGGTCGCGAGCAGTACTTC. Residues: CASSGDRGREQYF.

The J gene is TRBJ2-5, the V gene TRBV5-4; TRBD1 might be the D (6 bases). V was cut by 1 base and J by 5 bases, with 12 bases left in between. The CDR3 contains 14 residues. Germline V lookup: CDR1 SGHNT, CDR2 YYREEE (reference sequence). CDR3 bases: TGTGCCAGCAGCTTGACAGGGCGAGGGGAGACCCAGTACTTC. Translation gives CASSLTGRGETQYF.

The chain has TRBV10-2 and TRBJ2-1; TRBD1 matches at 7 bases. The CDR3 runs 13 residues. Germline loops: CDR1 WSHSY, CDR2 SAAADI. V trimming: 10 bases; J trimming: 0 bases; junction bases outside the gene matches: 3. CDR3 in DNA: TGCGCCACCCGGGACAGCTCCTACAATGAGCAGTTCTTC. Amino acids: CATRDSSYNEQFF.

This chain links TRBV30 with TRBJ1-2; 7 bases agree with TRBD1. The CDR3 has 12 residues. The ends lost 5 bases at V and 3 bases at J; junction bases unmatched: 3. The germline CDR1 and CDR2 sequences are GTSNPN and SVGIG (reference sequence). The CDR3 DNA is TGTGCCTGGGTAGACAGGGACTATGGCTACACCTTC. Translation: CAWVDRDYGYTF.

This clone was picked up a small number of times. J is TRBJ1-2 and V is TRBV18, with D possibly being TRBD1 (6 bases). Germline CDR1 KGHSH, CDR2 LQKENI. The CDR3 length is 12 residues. The ends were cut back, 4 bases at V and 7 bases at J, with 10 bases in the middle. Here the CDR3 DNA reads TGTGCCAGCTCACTCACCAGGGGTGGCTACACCTTC. Protein sequence: CASSLTRGGYTF.

The chain uses TRBV18 and TRBJ1-1; D gene unclear. The V end lost 8 bases, the J end lost 1 base, and 20 bases lay between the germline ends. This CDR3 region has 16 residues. Germline V gene lookup returns CDR1 KGHSH and CDR2 LQKENI. As DNA, the CDR3 is TGTGCCAGCCCTGTCGGGATTTGGTATCAGAACACTGAAGCTTTCTTT. As protein: CASPVGIWYQNTEAFF.

The chain carries TRBV5-1 and TRBJ2-5; TRBD1 matches 7 bases. The junction had 7 bases not matched to a gene; V was cut back by 3 bases and J by 5 bases. CDR1 and CDR2 from the germline V gene are SGHRS and YFSETQ. There are 14 residues in the CDR3. Written as DNA, the CDR3 is TGCGCCAGCAGCTCGACAGGGTTCTACGAGACCCAGTACTTC. Amino acids: CASSSTGFYETQYF.

This chain links TRBV2 with TRBJ2-5; D may be TRBD2 (5 bases). This CDR3 has 12 amino acids. Trimming took 8 bases from V and 3 from J, leaving 10 bases between them. Germline CDR1 SNHLY, CDR2 FYNNEI. This chain's CDR3 is CASDYSKETQYF. DNA of the CDR3: TGTGCCAGCGACTATTCGAAAGAGACCCAGTACTTC.

This clone showed up just once. The CDR3: CASSYGQGREPQHF. For the CDR3, the DNA is TGTGCCAGCAGCTACGGACAGGGGAGGGAGCCCCAGCATTTT. The chain uses TRBV3-1 (or the pseudogene TRBV3-2) and TRBJ1-5, with 9 bases that match TRBD1. The length of the CDR3 is 14 residues. The J segment lost 8 bases and the V segment lost 5 bases, leaving 7 bases of the junction unmatched. From germline, CDR1 is LGHDT and CDR2 YNNKEL (reference sequence).

This chain connects TRBV7-9 to TRBJ2-4, with 7 bases that match TRBD2. Germline V gene data show CDR1 as SEHNR and CDR2 as FQNEAQ (reference sequence). CDR3 length equals 14 residues. J was trimmed by 7 bases and V by 1 base; bases with no gene match: 4. For the CDR3, the DNA is TGTGCCAGCAGCTTAGGGACTAGTGAGAACATTCAGTACTTC. Encoded protein: CASSLGTSENIQYF.

This CDR3 is CASLRDRGDWTLHF. DNA of the CDR3: TGTGCCAGTCTCCGGGACAGGGGGGACTGGACCCTCCACTTT. The chain employs TRBV2 and TRBJ1-6; 11 bases match TRBD1. This CDR3 is 14 amino acids long. With V trimmed by 9 bases and J by 14 bases, 12 bases remained unmatched. Germline V gene sequence: CDR1 SNHLY, CDR2 FYNNEI. Supplemented by reference TRBV2 and TRBJ1-6, the full variable domain reads EPEVTQTPSHQVTQMGQEVILRCVPISNHLYFYWYRQILGQKVEFLVSFYNNEISEKSEIFDDQFSVERPDGSNFTLKIRSTKLEDSAMYFCASLRDRGDWTLHFGNGTRLTVT.

The V gene is TRBV10-3, the J gene TRBJ1-2, with D perhaps TRBD1 (6 bases). V lost 0 bases to trimming and J lost 2 bases, with 19 bases between them. The CDR3 runs 18 residues. Germline values: CDR1 ENHRY, CDR2 SYGVKD. The CDR3 DNA sequence: TGTGCCATCAGTGAGTCGGTCAGGGACAATGTTCGGAACTATGGCTACACCTTC. The encoded protein is CAISESVRDNVRNYGYTF.

This chain connects TRBV5-1 to TRBJ2-5, with TRBD2 matching over 9 bases. Unmatched junction bases numbered 6, after V lost 4 bases and J lost 2 bases. Germline V gene sequence: CDR1 SGHRS, CDR2 YFSETQ. This CDR3 spans 15 amino acids. CDR3 sequence: CASSHSGGPQETQYF. In DNA form, the CDR3 reads TGCGCCAGCAGCCATAGCGGGGGACCACAAGAGACCCAGTACTTC.

The chain carries TRBV7-9 and TRBJ1-5; no reliable D call. The CDR3 length is 12 residues. V was trimmed by 5 bases and J by 11 bases, leaving 13 bases between them. Germline values: CDR1 SEHNR, CDR2 FQNEAQ (reference sequence). CDR3 sequence: CASSGQEWAQHF. The CDR3 region has the DNA TGTGCCAGCAGCGGGCAGGAATGGGCCCAGCATTTT. The full variable domain, rest sourced from reference TRBV7-9 and TRBJ1-5, is DTGVSQNPRHKITKRGQNVTFRCDPISEHNRLYWYRQTLGQGPEFLTYFQNEAQLEKSRLLSDRFSAERPKGSFSTLEIQRTEQGDSAMYLCASSGQEWAQHFGDGTRLSIL.